This T cell receptor (beta chain) stems from a study of control samples from healthy donors and cancer patients. Sequenced by immunoSEQ multiplex PCR; TCRdb stores in-frame clones only, minus some. The sample has about 130,000 clones, around 92% seen once. Germline V gene sequence: CDR1 SEHNR, CDR2 FQNEAQ (reference sequence). The ends were cut back, 1 base at V and 4 bases at J, with 12 bases in the middle. There are 15 residues in the CDR3. This sequence originates from a woman in her 50s in good health. The chain recombines TRBV7-9 with TRBJ2-3, with D uncertain. The specimen was blood. CDR3 DNA: TGTGCCAGCAGCTTAGGAGCAGCCCCGGCAGATACGCAGTATTTT. The encoded protein is CASSLGAAPADTQYF.